The rows below give T cell receptor beta chains drawn from one sample of a study of T cells in Graves' hyperthyroidism and ophthalmopathy. TCRdb ran MiXCR on the multiplex PCR reads and lists one entry per CDR3 protein. The sample holds hundreds of thousands of distinct CDR3 sequences, roughly 15% seen once. The sample consisted of blood. These receptors all stem from a man aged 18 to 29 with Graves' ophthalmopathy. Each CDR3 is given with its conserved first and last residue. Fields, in order: CDR3 DNA, CDR3 protein, J gene, D gene, clone size, V gene. D genes are given only for firm matches. Clone size appears in some rows only: once, few, many, or a class for an expanded clone.

TGTGCCAGCAGTTTCGACAGGGATCATGGAAACACCATATATTTT	CASSFDRDHGNTIYF	TRBJ1-3	TRBD1	-	TRBV12-3/TRBV12-4
TGTGCCAGTAGTATAGAGGGACGGGGAAGCACAGATACGCAGTATTTT	CASSIEGRGSTDTQYF	TRBJ2-3	-	many	TRBV19
TGTGCCAGCAGCTCAGGTGGTGAGCAGTTCTTC	CASSSGGEQFF	TRBJ2-1	-	many	TRBV11-2
TGTGCCAGCAGCCAAGGATTTTTGGTTGGGGGCACTGAAGCTTTCTTT	CASSQGFLVGGTEAFF	TRBJ1-1	-	many	TRBV3-1
TGTGCCAGCAGTGATACCGCGGGAGGTTGGGAGACCCAGTACTTC	CASSDTAGGWETQYF	TRBJ2-5	TRBD2	many	TRBV2
TGTGCCAGCAGCTTAGTTTCGGGTCTAGCCAAAAACATTCAGTACTTC	CASSLVSGLAKNIQYF	TRBJ2-4	-	many	TRBV7-9
TGTGCCAGCAGTATACAGGGGGCGAACCCAGATACGCAGTATTTT	CASSIQGANPDTQYF	TRBJ2-3	TRBD1	many	TRBV12-3/TRBV12-4
TGCAGTGCTAGAGAAACGGGGGAGATCTACGAGCAGTACTTC	CSARETGEIYEQYF	TRBJ2-7	-	many	TRBV20-1
TGTGCCAGCAGTTTTCTACGGGGGACTAATGAAAAACTGTTTTTT	CASSFLRGTNEKLFF	TRBJ1-4	-	-	TRBV5-6
TGTGCCACCAGTGACCGAGACAGGGGTCCTGGGGCCAACGTCCTGACTTTC	CATSDRDRGPGANVLTF	TRBJ2-6	TRBD1	-	TRBV24-1
TGTGCCTGGAGTTCCGGGACTAGCGGGGGGGCCAAGCAGTTCTTC	CAWSSGTSGGAKQFF	TRBJ2-1	TRBD2	many	TRBV30
TGTGCCAGCAGACAGGGGGAGTTGAACACTGAAGCTTTCTTT	CASRQGELNTEAFF	TRBJ1-1	TRBD1	-	TRBV27
TGTGCCACCAGTGATTTAGTCGCGGATACGCAGTATTTT	CATSDLVADTQYF	TRBJ2-3	-	many	TRBV24-1
TGTGCCGTTTCGACAGGGAGTCATACCGGGGAGCTGTTTTTT	CAVSTGSHTGELFF	TRBJ2-2	TRBD1	-	TRBV10-3
TGCGCCAGCAGCCTGGGCGGAGGGGAGGATACGCAGTATTTT	CASSLGGGEDTQYF	TRBJ2-3	-	-	TRBV5-1
TGTGCCAGCAGTCCCTCCTATCGAGGGGGCAAGAACGAGCAGTACTTC	CASSPSYRGGKNEQYF	TRBJ2-7	TRBD1	-	TRBV7-3
TGTGCCAGCAGGCCTACTCCCGGCGGGGGACAACAGCCCCAGCATTTT	CASRPTPGGGQQPQHF	TRBJ1-5	-	many	TRBV6-1
TGCAGTGCTTACCAGAGCCTCCAAGAGACCCAGTACTTC	CSAYQSLQETQYF	TRBJ2-5	-	many	TRBV20-1
TGCAGTGCTAACAGACAGGGGGCGTTCGGCTACACCTTC	CSANRQGAFGYTF	TRBJ1-2	TRBD1	many	TRBV20-1
TGTGCCAGCAGTTTGTCGGGGGCGCCTGGCTACACCTTC	CASSLSGAPGYTF	TRBJ1-2	-	many	TRBV12-3/TRBV12-4
TGCAGTGCTAGTTGGGCTAGCGGGCGATACAATGAGCAGTTCTTC	CSASWASGRYNEQFF	TRBJ2-1	TRBD2	many	TRBV20-1
TGTGCCAGCAGTGCGGACGGAACCTACGAGCAGTACTTC	CASSADGTYEQYF	TRBJ2-7	-	many	TRBV2
TGTGCCAGCAGCCAAGATTACGACAGCAAAAACATTCAGTACTTC	CASSQDYDSKNIQYF	TRBJ2-4	-	many	TRBV3-1
TGTGCCAGCAGCTCCCGGGGCAGTCCTGGCGAGCAGTACTTC	CASSSRGSPGEQYF	TRBJ2-7	-	many	TRBV11-2